The present entry profiles one T cell receptor (beta chain) with its context. As yet, its antigen is unknown. This CDR3 comprises 14 residues. Germline-derived CDR1 and CDR2 are SGHRS and YFSETQ. This entry comes from a study of monozygotic twins with inflammatory bowel disease. Study-level findings and limits: Between concordant and discordant twins, repertoire similarity failed to differ, a result that limited power may explain.

Via template switching, UMIs carrying a 6-nucleotide sample barcode were introduced. cDNA encoding TCRalpha and TCRbeta underwent two nested PCRs of roughly 15 and 9 cycles, each of which was followed by bead purification. TCRdb re-analyzed the 5' RACE reads; it lists each CDR3 protein once, without DNA. This repertoire includes about 150,000 distinct CDR3 sequences. It was from whole blood, with no T cell sorting, that total RNA was isolated. This rearrangement joins TRBV5-1 to TRBJ2-5; TCRdb's assignment of TRBD2 cannot be checked, as there is no DNA. The sample consisted of blood. This clonotype was sampled from a human donor with ulcerative colitis or Crohn's disease, or a healthy co-twin of an affected twin (not recorded which). The CDR3 protein is CASRAGLWGETQYF.